The rows below give T cell receptor beta chains drawn from one sample of a study of post-analysis software for immune sequencing data. Via MiXCR, TCRdb re-called the PCR reads, giving one row per CDR3 protein. The sample lists about 380,000 distinct CDR3 sequences; around 37% were seen once. Sequencing was done on a sample of blood. These receptors were obtained from a girl under 18 with multiple sclerosis. Each CDR3 is given with its conserved first and last residue.

>TRBV12-3/TRBV12-4|TRBJ2-3
CASSASLGSDTQYF
>TRBV15|TRBJ1-2
CATSRDRGANYGYTF
>TRBV7-9|TRBJ2-1
CASSPKTSGGFYNEQFF
>TRBV12-3/TRBV12-4|TRBJ1-2
CASSFSRLWGDTF
>TRBV11-2|TRBJ2-1
CASSLYEGGEQFF
>TRBV20-1|TRBJ1-2
CSATTGENYGYTF
>TRBV4-2|TRBJ2-5
CASSRRLAGGPGQETQYF
>TRBV6-2/TRBV6-3|TRBJ2-7
CASSWGGAAYEQYF
>TRBV12-3/TRBV12-4|TRBJ2-3
CASSPNRGAVTDTQYF
>TRBV24-1|TRBJ2-3
CATSEAGTSTTDTQYF